This TCR beta chain comes out of a study of cytomegalovirus exposure and HLA in healthy donors. Study-level information: The Caucasian-associated ancestry cluster held more than 80% of 300 to 450 genotyped donors.

Comments on this clone: Its specificity is not known.

Study-wide findings and caveats: Cytomegalovirus-associated TCR beta chains were listed, numbering 164. For cytomegalovirus status, the classifier reportedly gave diagnoses with high specificity and sensitivity.

Amplification used 60 Vbeta primers and 13 Jbeta primers. The method was immunoSEQ multiplex PCR; TCRdb's version includes in-frame clones alone and lacks a portion of them. Among 90,000 to 110,000 clones listed, 69% were seen once. Sequences were obtained from PBMCs. The sequence was obtained from a woman in her 70s in good health and CMV-seropositive.

The CDR3 is CASRTDRGSSYEQYF. CDR3 in DNA: TGCGCCAGCAGAACCGACAGGGGGAGCTCCTACGAGCAGTACTTC. This chain uses TRBV4-1 with TRBJ2-5, with TRBD1 matching over 9 bases. The DNA end is a closer match to TRBJ2-7, so the J assignment may be wrong. CDR3 length: 15 amino acids. CDR1 and CDR2 from the germline V gene are MGHRA and YSYEKL.